The 26 T cell receptor beta chains reported below all come from one sample, sequenced in a study of blood T cell repertoires in COVID-19. Some clones are missing from TCRdb's copy, which holds only in-frame ones; the method was immunoSEQ multiplex PCR. The repertoire holds around 250,000 clones, with about nine tenths as singletons. Sequencing input: peripheral blood. All receptors derive from a woman in her 30s with active or convalescent COVID-19.

A single count supports this clone. V usage is TRBV6-5 and J usage is TRBJ2-2, with D unclear. Trimming shortened V by 8 bases and J by 3 bases, and 7 bases separated the two germline ends. This CDR3 is 12 amino acids long. Per the germline V gene, CDR1 is MNHEY and CDR2 is SVGAGI. As DNA, the CDR3 is TGTGCCAGCGGCCAATACACCGGGGAGCTGTTTTTT. It codes for CASGQYTGELFF.

This clone appeared once. This rearrangement joins TRBV7-9 to TRBJ1-1, with no clear D. With 4 bases removed from V and 0 bases from J, the gap between germline ends came to 18 bases. From germline, CDR1 is SEHNR and CDR2 FQNEAQ (reference sequence). The CDR3 runs 17 residues. The CDR3 DNA follows: TGTGCCAGCAGCTCCCGAGGGCACTTCTTATTGAACACTGAAGCTTTCTTT. It codes for CASSSRGHFLLNTEAFF.

The chain has TRBV14 and TRBJ2-2; weak D call: TRBD2 (5 bases). Trimming took 1 base from V and 1 from J, leaving 10 bases between them. Germline V lookup: CDR1 SGHDN, CDR2 FVKESK. The CDR3 loop spans 16 amino acids. CDR3 amino acids: CASSQVTGWNTGELFF. DNA of the CDR3: TGTGCCAGCAGCCAAGTCACGGGATGGAACACCGGGGAGCTGTTTTTT.

This clone came up a few times. The chain uses TRBV19 and TRBJ1-1, with D unresolved. V gave up 7 bases and J gave up 8 bases, with 17 bases separating them. This CDR3 comprises 13 residues. The germline CDR1 and CDR2 sequences are LNHDA and SQIVND (reference sequence). This CDR3 reads CASIHPLRGEAFF. DNA of the CDR3: TGTGCCAGTATCCACCCCCTGAGAGGGGAAGCTTTCTTT.

The CDR3 bases are TGTGCCAGTAGTAGACAGGGAGGCACTGAAGCTTTCTTT. Protein product: CASSRQGGTEAFF. The rearrangement joins TRBV19 to TRBJ1-1; 7 nucleotides line up with TRBD1. The CDR3 contains 13 residues. Germline CDR1 and CDR2: LNHDA and SQIVND (reference sequence). V was pared by 4 bases and J by 4 bases, with 3 bases of the junction left unmatched.

This chain connects TRBV10-2 to TRBJ2-2; 7 bases agree with TRBD1. CDR1 is WSHSY and CDR2 is SAAADI in the germline V gene. CDR3 size: 14 residues. The trim removed 4 bases at V and 6 bases at J, leaving 5 bases unmatched. CDR3 in DNA: TGCGCCAGCAGTGGGGCAGGGGGAGCCGGGGAGCTGTTTTTT. This sequence encodes CASSGAGGAGELFF.

This clone was counted a single time. The chain employs TRBV28 and TRBJ2-3; TRBD2 matches at 10 bases. Germline CDR1 MDHEN, CDR2 SYDVKM. Germline trimming cut 0 bases from V and 4 bases from J; bases unmatched to any gene: 10. This CDR3 spans 18 amino acids. CDR3 sequence: CASSLWSGGAGNPDTQYF. The CDR3 DNA reads TGTGCCAGCAGTTTATGGAGCGGGGGGGCCGGAAATCCAGATACGCAGTATTTT.

This clone was detected only once. The rearrangement links TRBV19 to TRBJ1-2; 7 bases are a match to TRBD1. J gave up 0 bases and V 6 bases, and 13 bases lay outside the gene matches. The CDR3 spans 17 residues. Per the germline V gene, CDR1 is LNHDA and CDR2 is SQIVND (reference sequence). The chain's CDR3 is CASSWRRGTASNYGYTF. The DNA for the CDR3 is TGTGCCAGTAGCTGGCGACGGGGGACAGCCTCTAACTATGGCTACACCTTC. The complete variable domain, with remaining parts taken from reference TRBV19 and TRBJ1-2, reads DGGITQSPKYLFRKEGQNVTLSCEQNLNHDAMYWYRQDPGQGLRLIYYSQIVNDFQKGDIAEGYSVSREKKESFPLTVTSAQKNPTAFYLCASSWRRGTASNYGYTFGSGTRLTVV.

This clone has a single count. This chain uses TRBV29-1 with TRBJ1-2; D might be TRBD1 (6 bases). The V and J ends lost 4 bases and 6 bases respectively, with 21 bases between them. Germline-derived CDR1 and CDR2 are SQVTM and ANQGSEA. The CDR3 totals 15 residues. The CDR3 loop is CSVVGGGASSHGYTF. The CDR3 coding sequence is TGCAGCGTTGTCGGGGGGGGCGCATCATCCCATGGCTACACCTTC.

V gene TRBV5-1 combines with J gene TRBJ1-1; maybe TRBD1 (5 bases). CDR1 is SGHRS and CDR2 is YFSETQ in the germline V gene. The V and J ends lost 0 bases and 5 bases respectively, with 8 bases between them. This CDR3 has 13 amino acids. In DNA form, the CDR3 reads TGCGCCAGCAGCTTGGCAGGGAGGACTGAAGCTTTCTTT. Amino acids: CASSLAGRTEAFF. Using reference TRBV5-1 and TRBJ1-1 for the parts outside the CDR3, the full variable domain is KAGVTQTPRYLIKTRGQQVTLSCSPISGHRSVSWYQQTPGQGLQFLFEYFSETQRNKGNFPGRFSGRQFSNSRSEMNVSTLELGDSALYLCASSLAGRTEAFFGQGTRLTVV.

The chain uses TRBV4-1 and TRBJ2-7, with 9 positions matching TRBD2. The CDR3 has 16 amino acids. The V gene's germline CDR1 is MGHRA and CDR2 YSYEKL. The J segment lost 2 bases and the V segment lost 0 bases, leaving 5 bases of the junction unmatched. The CDR3 DNA reads as TGCGCCAGCAGCCAAGATCCGGCGGGGGGGCCCTACGAGCAGTACTTC. This codes for CASSQDPAGGPYEQYF.

This clone was detected a few times. J is TRBJ2-1 and V is TRBV7-9, with 9 nucleotides matching TRBD2. This CDR3 comprises 19 residues. V lost 0 bases, J lost 4 bases, and 13 bases stayed unmatched. CDR1 is SEHNR, CDR2 FQNEAQ, per germline (reference sequence). The CDR3: CASSLAWGGSGGQYNEQFF. The CDR3 nucleotides read TGTGCCAGCAGCTTAGCATGGGGCGGTAGCGGGGGCCAGTACAATGAGCAGTTCTTC.

The chain joins TRBV5-4 to TRBJ1-2; the match to TRBD1 covers 9 bases. J gave up 1 base and V 3 bases, and 10 bases lay outside the gene matches. The CDR3 extends over 17 amino acids. Germline assignment: CDR1 SGHNT and CDR2 YYREEE (reference sequence). The DNA of the CDR3 is TGTGCCAGCAGCTGGGGGGGACAGGGCTACTATAACTATGGCTACACCTTC. Its protein product is CASSWGGQGYYNYGYTF.

The chain combines TRBV27 with TRBJ1-2; 8 bases are a match to TRBD1. The CDR3 length is 14 residues. Trimming at V came to 0 bases and at J to 6 bases, leaving 3 bases not matched to a gene. Germline V gives CDR1 MNHEY, CDR2 SMNVEV (reference sequence). CDR3 nucleotides: TGTGCCAGCAGTTTATCACTCAGGGGGCATGGCTACACCTTC. Protein product: CASSLSLRGHGYTF.

Regarding this clone: An end of the junction differs from the germline gene, which may be a read error. V gene TRBV18 combines with J gene TRBJ2-3; 7 nucleotides align to TRBD1. Looked up from germline, CDR1 is KGHSH and CDR2 is LQKENI. The CDR3 spans 14 residues. Here the CDR3 DNA reads TGTGCCAGCTCACCACGACAGGGCACGGATACGCAGTATTTT. Protein sequence: CASSPRQGTDTQYF.

J is TRBJ2-6 and V is TRBV5-1, with D tentatively TRBD1 (6 bases). The CDR3 runs to 17 residues. From germline, CDR1 is SGHRS and CDR2 YFSETQ. The V end was cut by 4 bases, the J end by 4 bases, with 18 bases between. The DNA of the CDR3 is TGCGCCAGCAGCCCTTTACCTCCAGGGGCCGGGGCCAACGTCCTGACTTTC. Translated, it gives CASSPLPPGAGANVLTF. Based on the CDR3 plus reference TRBV5-1 and TRBJ2-6, the full variable domain is KAGVTQTPRYLIKTRGQQVTLSCSPISGHRSVSWYQQTPGQGLQFLFEYFSETQRNKGNFPGRFSGRQFSNSRSEMNVSTLELGDSALYLCASSPLPPGAGANVLTFGAGSRLTVL.

This chain uses TRBV5-4 with TRBJ2-5, with TRBD1 matching 7 bases. The V and J ends lost 6 bases and 2 bases, in that order; junction bases with no gene match: 7. CDR1 SGHNT and CDR2 YYREEE come from the germline V gene (reference sequence). CDR3 length: 14 residues. CDR3 DNA sequence: TGTGCCAGCAAAGGGGGCAGGCCTCAAGAGACCCAGTACTTC. It specifies CASKGGRPQETQYF. Combining the CDR3 with reference TRBV5-4 and TRBJ2-5 gives the whole variable domain ETGVTQSPTHLIKTRGQQVTLRCSSQSGHNTVSWYQQALGQGPQFIFQYYREEENGRGNFPPRFSGLQFPNYSSELNVNALELDDSALYLCASKGGRPQETQYFGPGTRLLVL.

This chain links TRBV5-1 with TRBJ2-1, with 8 bases identical to TRBD1. This CDR3 has 13 residues. Germline CDR1 reads SGHRS; CDR2 reads YFSETQ. The trim removed 5 bases at V and 9 bases at J, leaving 7 bases unmatched. The CDR3 bases are TGCGCCAGCAGGACAGGGGACACAAGTGAGCAGTTCTTC. This codes for CASRTGDTSEQFF. Supplemented by reference TRBV5-1 and TRBJ2-1, the full variable domain reads KAGVTQTPRYLIKTRGQQVTLSCSPISGHRSVSWYQQTPGQGLQFLFEYFSETQRNKGNFPGRFSGRQFSNSRSEMNVSTLELGDSALYLCASRTGDTSEQFFGPGTRLTVL.

Comments on this clone: This sample includes further DNA sequences coding for the same CDR3. The chain employs TRBV7-2 and TRBJ1-5; D is ambiguous. This CDR3 has 14 residues. CDR1 is SGHTA, CDR2 FQGNSA, per germline. V was shortened by 0 bases and J by 4 bases, with 7 bases between the two germline ends. The CDR3 reads CASSLAAGNQPQHF. The CDR3 nucleotides are TGTGCCAGCAGCTTAGCTGCGGGAAATCAGCCCCAGCATTTT.

This chain links TRBV9 with TRBJ2-2; no clear D gene. V lost 3 bases to trimming and J lost 1 base, with 10 bases between them. Germline values: CDR1 SGDLS, CDR2 YYNGEE. This CDR3 region has 15 residues. CDR3 nucleotides: TGTGCCAGCAGCGCCCGAGGATGGAACACCGGGGAGCTGTTTTTT. Translated: CASSARGWNTGELFF.

The V and J genes are TRBV28 and TRBJ1-2; D possibly corresponds to TRBD1 (6 bases). Germline assignment: CDR1 MDHEN and CDR2 SYDVKM. V gave up 5 bases and J gave up 5 bases, with 15 bases separating them. The CDR3 consists of 14 residues. The CDR3 reads CASSTPGGAYGYTF. The CDR3 DNA reads as TGTGCCAGCAGTACCCCGGGGGGGGCTTATGGCTACACCTTC.

This clone was seen just once. The V and J genes are TRBV18 and TRBJ1-6, with 9 bases identical to TRBD1. V trimming: 2 bases; J trimming: 0 bases; junction bases outside the gene matches: 2. Per the germline V gene, CDR1 is KGHSH and CDR2 is LQKENI. The CDR3 sequence is 17 residues long. The CDR3 nucleotides are TGTGCCAGCTCACCAGGGACAGGGCCCTCCTATAATTCACCCCTCCACTTT. Its translation: CASSPGTGPSYNSPLHF.

The rearrangement uses TRBV7-2 and TRBJ2-7; 8 bases align to TRBD1. The germline V gene encodes CDR1 SGHTA and CDR2 FQGNSA. Trimming took 8 bases from V and 3 from J; bases not matched to a gene: 6. The length of the CDR3 is 13 residues. The CDR3 loop is CASGRDRHYEQYF. The CDR3 region has the DNA TGTGCCAGCGGCCGGGACAGGCACTACGAGCAGTACTTC.

This clone was counted a single time. The genes are TRBV27 and TRBJ1-1; D is possibly TRBD1 (5 bases). Germline loops: CDR1 MNHEY, CDR2 SMNVEV (reference sequence). The CDR3 consists of 13 residues. V lost 2 bases to trimming and J lost 8 bases, with 12 bases between them. CDR3 in DNA: TGTGCCAGCAGTTTAAATCGCAGGGCGGAAGCTTTCTTT. It encodes CASSLNRRAEAFF.

The rearrangement links TRBV4-2 to TRBJ2-5, with D possibly matching TRBD2 (7 bases). This CDR3 comprises 16 residues. Germline assignment: CDR1 LGHNA and CDR2 YNFKEQ. V was trimmed by 1 base and J by 9 bases, leaving 21 bases between them. CDR3 amino acids: CASSQVQRGGAAAQYF. The CDR3 DNA reads TGTGCCAGCAGCCAAGTGCAAAGGGGGGGGGCCGCAGCCCAGTACTTC.

This rearrangement joins TRBV7-2 to TRBJ2-7; no clear D. Germline values: CDR1 SGHTA, CDR2 FQGNSA. The CDR3 covers 13 residues. V lost 1 base and J 4 bases, leaving 8 bases between the germline ends. The CDR3: CASSLVAPYEQYF. CDR3 DNA sequence: TGTGCCAGCAGCTTAGTGGCCCCTTACGAGCAGTACTTC.